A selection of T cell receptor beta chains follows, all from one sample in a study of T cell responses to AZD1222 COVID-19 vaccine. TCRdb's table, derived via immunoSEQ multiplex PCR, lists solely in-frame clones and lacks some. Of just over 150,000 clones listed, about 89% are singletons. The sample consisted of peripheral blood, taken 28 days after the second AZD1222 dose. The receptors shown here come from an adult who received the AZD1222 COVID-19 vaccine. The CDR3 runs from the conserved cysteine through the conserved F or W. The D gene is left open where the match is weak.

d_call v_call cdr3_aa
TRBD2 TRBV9 CASSPGSGRLGELFF
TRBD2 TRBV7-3 CASSLQGSGSYEQYF
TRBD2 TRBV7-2 CASRRDSGRPTGELFF
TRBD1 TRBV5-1 CASSSAFRGQGGAGANVLTF
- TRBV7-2 CASSADISSYNEQFF
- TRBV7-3 CASSLGGGSGNTIYF
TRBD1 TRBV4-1 CASSQERGGGQPQHF
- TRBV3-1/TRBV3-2 CASSLQGNYSNQPQHF
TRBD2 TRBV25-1 CASISPRNSGRGDEQFF
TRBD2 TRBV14 CASSQDHLAGVWEQFF
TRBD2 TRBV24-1 CATSDQTPGLAYNEQFF
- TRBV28 CASSFIGKEGTNEKLFF
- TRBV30 CACAQMNTEAFF
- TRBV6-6 CASSYWAGRQETQYF
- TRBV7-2 CASSGGMNTEAFF
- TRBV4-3 CASSQALIANEKLFF
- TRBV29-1 CSVSGKGVGGTQYF
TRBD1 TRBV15 CATGDSGNQPQHF
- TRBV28 CASSLTDTQYF
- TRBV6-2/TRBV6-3 CASSYSTGNTIYF
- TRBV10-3 CAIGGGADTQYF
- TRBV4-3 CASSQEGGSADTQYF
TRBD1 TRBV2 CASTPGQYNEQFF
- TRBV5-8 CASSRRWGYNEQFF
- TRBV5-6 CASSHRDGYTF
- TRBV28 CASSLPGGNQPQHF
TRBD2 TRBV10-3 CAITPGLAGGLFGELFF
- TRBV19 CASTSGGVATEAFF
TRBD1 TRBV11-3 CASSSRQDRGENYGYTF
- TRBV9 CASSAANYGYTF
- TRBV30 CAWSEDSNQPQHF
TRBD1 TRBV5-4 CASSRTGSPNYGYTF
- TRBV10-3 CAISDRRQGPNYGYTF
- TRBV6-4 CASALSRGDGSNEQFF
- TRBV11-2 CASTLQRTSTDTQYF
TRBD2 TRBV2 CASTPGLDTSYEQYF
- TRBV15 CATSPGSSTDTQYF